The 3 T cell receptor beta chains below come from one sample, sequenced in a study of graft-versus-host responses after intestinal transplantation (dated by TCRdb to about 2021). Library preparation was by the immunoSEQ multiplex PCR assay. Held by TCRdb, this immuneACCESS table contains in-frame sequences only and omits some clones. Under half of the omission traces to an unresolved V gene where checked; the cause of the rest is unknown. Present in this sample are approximately 58,000 clones, more than 75% of which were seen just once. Approximately 2.9% of the sample belongs to the ten largest clones. This sample comprised PBMCs, obtained about 4 months after intestinal transplantation. The receptors derive from a human patient who received an intestinal transplant, so some T cells may come from the graft donor.

The rearrangement joins TRBV5-6 to TRBJ1-3, with TRBD1 as a possible D gene (6 bases). Germline values: CDR1 SGHDT, CDR2 YYEEEE. Trimming cost V 1 base and J 10 bases, with 12 bases left between them. The CDR3 length is 13 residues. The CDR3 coding sequence is TGTGCCAGCAGCTTGCGGCCAGGGGAAACCATATATTTT. As protein: CASSLRPGETIYF.

This chain links TRBV27 with TRBJ1-2; weak D call: TRBD1 (6 bases). The CDR3 is 15 amino acids. Germline V gives CDR1 MNHEY, CDR2 SMNVEV (reference sequence). Trimming took off 0 bases at V and 4 bases at J, with 12 bases between the two ends. Written as DNA, the CDR3 is TGTGCCAGCAGTTTATCCAGGGGAGTAGGCTATGGCTACACCTTC. This codes for CASSLSRGVGYGYTF.

This sequence joins TRBV27 and TRBJ1-2; the D gene is possibly TRBD1 (5 bases). Trimming pared 3 bases from V and 4 bases from J, leaving 18 bases between. CDR3 length: 16 residues. CDR1 is MNHEY and CDR2 is SMNVEV in the germline V gene (reference sequence). CDR3 coding DNA: TGTGCCAGCAGTTTCAGTAGAAGGGGTAGGGCCTATGGCTACACCTTC. Residues: CASSFSRRGRAYGYTF.